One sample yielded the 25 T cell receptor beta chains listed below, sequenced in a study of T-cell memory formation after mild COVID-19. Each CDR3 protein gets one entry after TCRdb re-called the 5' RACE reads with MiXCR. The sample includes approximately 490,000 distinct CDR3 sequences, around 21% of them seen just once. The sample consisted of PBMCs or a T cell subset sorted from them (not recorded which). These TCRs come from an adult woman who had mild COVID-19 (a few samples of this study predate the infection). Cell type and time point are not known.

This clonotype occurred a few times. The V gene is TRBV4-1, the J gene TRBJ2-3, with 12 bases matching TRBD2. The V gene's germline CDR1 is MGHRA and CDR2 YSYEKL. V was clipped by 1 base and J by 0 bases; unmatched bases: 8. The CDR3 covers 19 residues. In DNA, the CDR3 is TGCGCCAGCAGCCAAGTTACTAGCGGGGGGCGTGCTAGCACAGATACGCAGTATTTT. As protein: CASSQVTSGGRASTDTQYF.

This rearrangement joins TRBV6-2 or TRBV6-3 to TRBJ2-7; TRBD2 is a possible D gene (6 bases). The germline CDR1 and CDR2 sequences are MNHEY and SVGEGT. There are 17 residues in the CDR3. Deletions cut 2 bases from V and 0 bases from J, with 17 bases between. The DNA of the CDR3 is TGTGCCAGCAGTTACATCGAAACCGGGACTTTCTCCTACGAGCAGTACTTC. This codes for CASSYIETGTFSYEQYF.

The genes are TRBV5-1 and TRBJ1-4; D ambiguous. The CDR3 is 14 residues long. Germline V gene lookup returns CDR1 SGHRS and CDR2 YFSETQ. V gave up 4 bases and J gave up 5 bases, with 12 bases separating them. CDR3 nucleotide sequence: TGCGCCAGCAGCATACGGACGGGGAATGAAAAACTGTTTTTT. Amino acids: CASSIRTGNEKLFF. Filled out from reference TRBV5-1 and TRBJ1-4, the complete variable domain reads KAGVTQTPRYLIKTRGQQVTLSCSPISGHRSVSWYQQTPGQGLQFLFEYFSETQRNKGNFPGRFSGRQFSNSRSEMNVSTLELGDSALYLCASSIRTGNEKLFFGSGTQLSVL.

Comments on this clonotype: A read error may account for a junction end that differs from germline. CDR3 nucleotides: TGTGCCAGCAGTTACCCGGGACAGGTGAACACTGAAGCTTTTTTT. Translated: CASSYPGQVNTEAFF. This sequence joins TRBV6-2 or TRBV6-3 and TRBJ1-1, with 8 bases that match TRBD1. Germline-derived CDR1 and CDR2 are MNHEY and SVGEGT. The CDR3 length is 15 residues.

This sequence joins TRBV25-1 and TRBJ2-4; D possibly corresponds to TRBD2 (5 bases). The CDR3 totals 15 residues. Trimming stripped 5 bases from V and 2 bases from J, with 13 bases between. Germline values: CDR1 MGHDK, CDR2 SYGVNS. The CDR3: CASSSPTTPKNIQYF. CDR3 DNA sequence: TGTGCCAGCAGTTCTCCGACTACCCCCAAAAACATTCAGTACTTC.

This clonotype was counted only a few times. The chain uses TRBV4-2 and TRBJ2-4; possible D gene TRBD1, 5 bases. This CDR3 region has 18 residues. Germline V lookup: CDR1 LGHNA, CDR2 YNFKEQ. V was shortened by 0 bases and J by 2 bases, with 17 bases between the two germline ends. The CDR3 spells CASSQDYVTDASKNIQYF. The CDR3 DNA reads TGTGCCAGCAGCCAAGATTATGTGACAGACGCGTCCAAAAACATTCAGTACTTC.

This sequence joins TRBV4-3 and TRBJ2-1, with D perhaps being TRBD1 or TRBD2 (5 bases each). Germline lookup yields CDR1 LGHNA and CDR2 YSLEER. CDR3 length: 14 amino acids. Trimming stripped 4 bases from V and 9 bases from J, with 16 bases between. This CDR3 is CASSLQASRREQFF. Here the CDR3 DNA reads TGCGCCAGCAGCCTACAGGCTAGCAGACGTGAGCAGTTCTTC.

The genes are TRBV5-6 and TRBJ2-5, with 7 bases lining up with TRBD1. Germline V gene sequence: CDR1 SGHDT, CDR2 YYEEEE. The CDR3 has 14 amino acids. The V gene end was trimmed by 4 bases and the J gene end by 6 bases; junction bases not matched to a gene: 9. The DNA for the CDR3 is TGTGCCAGCAGCCAAGGGACAGCCTCTAAGACCCAGTACTTC. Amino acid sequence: CASSQGTASKTQYF.

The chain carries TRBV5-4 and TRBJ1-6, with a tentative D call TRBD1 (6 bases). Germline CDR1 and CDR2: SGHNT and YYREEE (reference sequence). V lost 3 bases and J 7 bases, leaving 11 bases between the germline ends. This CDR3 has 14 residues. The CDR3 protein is CASSSGQLNSPLHF. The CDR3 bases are TGTGCCAGCAGCTCTGGACAGTTGAATTCACCCCTCCACTTT.

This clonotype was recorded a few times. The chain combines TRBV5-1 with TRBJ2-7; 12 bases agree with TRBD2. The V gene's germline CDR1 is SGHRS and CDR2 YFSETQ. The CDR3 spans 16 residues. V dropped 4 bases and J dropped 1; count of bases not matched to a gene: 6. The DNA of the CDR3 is TGCGCCAGCAGCCGGACTAGCGGGGATGAGTCCTACGAGCAGTACTTC. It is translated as CASSRTSGDESYEQYF.

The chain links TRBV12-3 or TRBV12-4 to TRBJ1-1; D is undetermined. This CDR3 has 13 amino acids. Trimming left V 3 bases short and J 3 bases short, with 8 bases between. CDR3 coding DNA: TGTGCCAGCAGTTTCTCAGAGGACACTGAAGCTTTCTTT. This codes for CASSFSEDTEAFF.

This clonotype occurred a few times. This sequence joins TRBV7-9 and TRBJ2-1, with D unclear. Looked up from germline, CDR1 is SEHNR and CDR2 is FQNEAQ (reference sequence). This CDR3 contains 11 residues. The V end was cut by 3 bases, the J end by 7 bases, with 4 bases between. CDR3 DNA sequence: TGTGCCAGCAGCTTTACAAATGAGCAGTTCTTC. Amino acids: CASSFTNEQFF. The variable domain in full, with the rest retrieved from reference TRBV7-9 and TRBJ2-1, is DTGVSQNPRHKITKRGQNVTFRCDPISEHNRLYWYRQTLGQGPEFLTYFQNEAQLEKSRLLSDRFSAERPKGSFSTLEIQRTEQGDSAMYLCASSFTNEQFFGPGTRLTVL.

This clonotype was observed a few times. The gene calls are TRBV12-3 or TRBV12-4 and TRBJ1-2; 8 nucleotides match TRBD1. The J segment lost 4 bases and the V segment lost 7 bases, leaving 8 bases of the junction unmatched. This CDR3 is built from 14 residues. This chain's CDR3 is CASTYRQGSYGYTF. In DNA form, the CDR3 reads TGTGCCAGCACCTACCGACAGGGGAGCTATGGCTACACCTTC.

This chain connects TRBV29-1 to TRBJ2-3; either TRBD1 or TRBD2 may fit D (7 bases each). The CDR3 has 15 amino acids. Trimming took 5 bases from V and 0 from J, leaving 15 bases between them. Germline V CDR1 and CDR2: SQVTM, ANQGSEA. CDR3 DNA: TGCAGCGTTACCAGCGGGACAGTAAGCACAGATACGCAGTATTTT. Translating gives CSVTSGTVSTDTQYF.

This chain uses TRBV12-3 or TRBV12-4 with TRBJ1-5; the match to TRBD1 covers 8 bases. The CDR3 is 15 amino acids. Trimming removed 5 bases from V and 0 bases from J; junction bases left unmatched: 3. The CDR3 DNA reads TGTGCCAGCAGTCGGACAGGGACTAGCAATCAGCCCCAGCATTTT. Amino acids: CASSRTGTSNQPQHF.

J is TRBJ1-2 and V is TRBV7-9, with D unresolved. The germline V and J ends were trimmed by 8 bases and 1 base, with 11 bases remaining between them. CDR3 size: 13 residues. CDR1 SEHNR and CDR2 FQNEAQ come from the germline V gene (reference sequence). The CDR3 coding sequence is TGTGCCAGCGCAGGCATCGGTAACTATGGCTACACCTTC. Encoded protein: CASAGIGNYGYTF.

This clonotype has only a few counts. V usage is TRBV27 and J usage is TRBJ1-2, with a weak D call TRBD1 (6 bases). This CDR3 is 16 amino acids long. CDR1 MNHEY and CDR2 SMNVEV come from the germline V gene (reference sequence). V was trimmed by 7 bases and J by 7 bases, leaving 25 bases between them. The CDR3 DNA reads TGTGCCAGCAAGCGGACAGTCTTTAGCTTTCCGGGTGGCTACACCTTC. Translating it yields CASKRTVFSFPGGYTF.

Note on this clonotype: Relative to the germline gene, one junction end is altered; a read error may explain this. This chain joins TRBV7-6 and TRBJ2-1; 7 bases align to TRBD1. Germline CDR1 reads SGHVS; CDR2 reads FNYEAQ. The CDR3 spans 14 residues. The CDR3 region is CASSLEGAGGLQFF. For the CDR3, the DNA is TGTGCCAGCAGTTTAGAGGGGGCGGGCGGACTTCAGTTCTTC.

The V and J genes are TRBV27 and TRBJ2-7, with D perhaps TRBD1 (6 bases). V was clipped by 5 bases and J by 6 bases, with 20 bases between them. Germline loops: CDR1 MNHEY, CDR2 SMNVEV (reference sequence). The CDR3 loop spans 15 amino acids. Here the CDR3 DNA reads TGTGCCAGCAGTCCATCTTCCGGGACAAGGGGCGAGCAGTACTTC. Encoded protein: CASSPSSGTRGEQYF.

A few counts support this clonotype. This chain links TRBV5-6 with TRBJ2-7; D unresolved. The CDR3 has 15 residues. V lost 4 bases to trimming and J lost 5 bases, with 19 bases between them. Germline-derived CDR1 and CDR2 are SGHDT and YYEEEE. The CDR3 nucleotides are TGTGCCAGCAGCCCGGGTTCTATAGTGTCTAACGAGCAGTACTTC. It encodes CASSPGSIVSNEQYF.

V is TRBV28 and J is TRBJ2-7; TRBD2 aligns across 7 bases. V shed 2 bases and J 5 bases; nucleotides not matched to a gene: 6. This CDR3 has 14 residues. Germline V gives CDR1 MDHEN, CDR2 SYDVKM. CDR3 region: CASSLPTRGDEQYF. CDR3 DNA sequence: TGTGCCAGCAGTTTACCGACCCGGGGGGACGAGCAGTACTTC.

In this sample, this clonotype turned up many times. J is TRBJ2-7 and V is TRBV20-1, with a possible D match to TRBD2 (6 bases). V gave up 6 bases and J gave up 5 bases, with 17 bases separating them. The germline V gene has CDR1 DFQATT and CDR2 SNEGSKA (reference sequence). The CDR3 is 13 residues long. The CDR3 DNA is TGCAGTGCCGTACGGGGGAAAGGGGACGAGCAGTACTTC. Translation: CSAVRGKGDEQYF.

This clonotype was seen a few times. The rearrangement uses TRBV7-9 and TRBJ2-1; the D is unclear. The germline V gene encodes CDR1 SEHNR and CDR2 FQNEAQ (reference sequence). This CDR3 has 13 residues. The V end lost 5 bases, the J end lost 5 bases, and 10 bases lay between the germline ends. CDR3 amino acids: CASSPTLNNEQFF. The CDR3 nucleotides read TGTGCCAGCAGCCCCACCCTGAACAATGAGCAGTTCTTC.

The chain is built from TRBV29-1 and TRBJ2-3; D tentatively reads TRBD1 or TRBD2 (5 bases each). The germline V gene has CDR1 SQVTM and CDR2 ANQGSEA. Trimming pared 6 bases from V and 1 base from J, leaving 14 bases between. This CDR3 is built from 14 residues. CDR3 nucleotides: TGCAGCGTCGAGCCCCGGGGCCGCACAGATACGCAGTATTTT. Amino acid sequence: CSVEPRGRTDTQYF.

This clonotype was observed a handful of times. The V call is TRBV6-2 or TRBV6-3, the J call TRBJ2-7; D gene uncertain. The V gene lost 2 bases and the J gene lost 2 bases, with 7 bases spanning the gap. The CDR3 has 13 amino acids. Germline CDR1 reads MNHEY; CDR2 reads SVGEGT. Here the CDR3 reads CASSYVVAYEQYF. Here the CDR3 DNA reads TGTGCCAGCAGTTACGTCGTTGCCTACGAGCAGTACTTC.